This is a list of T cell receptor beta chains from one sample in a study of T cell clusters in autoimmune cytopenias. TCRdb derives one entry per CDR3 protein from the multiplex PCR reads, leaving out DNA. Reported are under 8,000 distinct CDR3 sequences; the ten largest clones contain less than 40%. A further study also used this sample, focusing on T cell repertoires in aging, cancer and after chemotherapy.

The sample consisted of peripheral blood. The receptor source for this set is a human donor in good health. Both conserved end residues are part of each CDR3. Only part of the rows carry a size: once, few, many, or a class if the clone is expanded.

clone size,V gene,J gene,CDR3 protein
.,TRBV5-1,TRBJ1-3,CASSLGQGAQGNTIYF
.,TRBV12-3/TRBV12-4,TRBJ1-1,CASREAQGMNTEAFF
.,TRBV12-3/TRBV12-4,TRBJ2-3,CASSLQGYTDTQYF
.,TRBV7-2,TRBJ2-2,CASSLATTNTGELFF
medium-sized,TRBV13,TRBJ2-7,CASSSGPSYYEQYF
.,TRBV2,TRBJ2-3,CASSSGGYTDTQYF
.,TRBV5-1,TRBJ2-5,CASSLAGRRGETQYF
.,TRBV7-2,TRBJ2-5,CASSLMSSGAQETQYF
medium-sized,TRBV19,TRBJ2-4,CASSIVGGTGAKNIQYF
.,TRBV12-3/TRBV12-4,TRBJ2-7,CASSSYEKVMNYEQYF
.,TRBV12-3/TRBV12-4,TRBJ2-1,CASSLESYNEQFF
.,TRBV4-1,TRBJ2-5,CASSHPGTGRETQYF
.,TRBV6-2/TRBV6-3,TRBJ1-3,CASSYSSSGNTIYF
medium-sized,TRBV7-6,TRBJ2-3,CASSSRGVRGRGDTQYF
.,TRBV20-1,TRBJ2-3,CSARRTGPTDTQYF
medium-sized,TRBV27,TRBJ2-7,CASSRQVNGYEQYF
.,TRBV7-9,TRBJ1-1,CASSLWGTGAFF
.,TRBV5-1,TRBJ1-2,CASTTGGGFGYTF
.,TRBV12-3/TRBV12-4,TRBJ1-2,CASSLARLGGTGYTF
.,TRBV6-2/TRBV6-3,TRBJ2-1,CASSYRLSGTGVEDEQFF
medium-sized,TRBV15,TRBJ2-2,CATSRARGQTGELFF
.,TRBV6-1,TRBJ2-7,CASRTGGVYEQYF
medium-sized,TRBV6-5,TRBJ2-5,CASSYSGVKETQYF
.,TRBV5-6,TRBJ2-4,CASSKNRDRGGNIQYF